The sequence of this T cell receptor (beta chain) was determined in a study of human T cells and chemical hapten exposure. Study-level findings and limits: Patch test score was positively correlated with the counts of PT1 expanded TCRs. Among expanded TCRs, significantly more large CDR3 similarity clusters formed than among controls.

Regarding time point: patch test 3, about 24 weeks after DPC sensitization. Regarding treatment: therapeutic diphenylcyclopropenone sensitization with weekly scalp DPC. Patches went on only after blood had been drawn each time. With regard to this clonotype: As yet, its antigen is unknown.

Authors' data handling: Per-sample TCR counts ranged from roughly 20,000 to 750,000, median roughly 96,000. In TCRdb, the RACE reads were re-called with MiXCR into one record per CDR3 protein. For this entry, the V and J calls and clone size follow TCRdb and not the study's own pipeline. The profile covers 90,000 to 110,000 distinct CDR3 sequences, with under 40% appearing a single time and more than 2.5% taken by the ten largest. The sequence derives from a man aged 35-49 years with alopecia areata. Some clones in this sample may be carry-over from other donors' samples. This specimen consisted of whole blood, obtained in connection with sensitization to the hapten diphenylcyclopropenone (DPC).

CDR3 in amino acids: CATGLAGGKETQYF. CDR3 DNA sequence: TGTGCCACCGGACTAGCGGGAGGGAAAGAGACCCAGTACTTC. This chain links TRBV7-2 with TRBJ2-5; 15 nucleotides line up with TRBD2. Per germline, CDR1 SGHTA and CDR2 FQGNSA. Losses at the gene ends were 10 bases for V and 3 bases for J; bases not matched to a gene: 3. This CDR3 is built from 14 residues.